This T cell receptor (beta chain) appears in the sequencing data of a study of blood T cell repertoires in COVID-19. Study context: The origin of the acute and convalescent COVID-19 samples was the United States, Italy and Spain. The cDNA or gDNA used as material had been derived from T cells, B-cell-depleted T cells, or PBMCs.

In the original workflow: Nucleated cell number was recorded as an estimate derived from reference gene primer amplification. This table comes from immunoSEQ multiplex PCR, and its TCRdb copy is limited to in-frame clones, with some not included. V and J calls and clone size follow that table, whereas D and trimming were derived from the DNA. The sample includes roughly 120,000 clones, around 90% of them seen just once. Enrolment of Seattle patients took place during active infection, and they were followed longitudinally. CDR3 size: 13 residues. Trimming removed 6 bases at V and 2 bases at J, with 10 bases between.

V and J are TRBV12-3 or TRBV12-4 and TRBJ2-5; D ambiguous. The sample comprised peripheral blood. This receptor was taken from a man in his fifties with COVID-19, enrolled during active disease. CDR3 bases: TGTGCCAGCAGCCCTCGAGCACAAGAGACCCAGTACTTC. It yields the protein CASSPRAQETQYF.